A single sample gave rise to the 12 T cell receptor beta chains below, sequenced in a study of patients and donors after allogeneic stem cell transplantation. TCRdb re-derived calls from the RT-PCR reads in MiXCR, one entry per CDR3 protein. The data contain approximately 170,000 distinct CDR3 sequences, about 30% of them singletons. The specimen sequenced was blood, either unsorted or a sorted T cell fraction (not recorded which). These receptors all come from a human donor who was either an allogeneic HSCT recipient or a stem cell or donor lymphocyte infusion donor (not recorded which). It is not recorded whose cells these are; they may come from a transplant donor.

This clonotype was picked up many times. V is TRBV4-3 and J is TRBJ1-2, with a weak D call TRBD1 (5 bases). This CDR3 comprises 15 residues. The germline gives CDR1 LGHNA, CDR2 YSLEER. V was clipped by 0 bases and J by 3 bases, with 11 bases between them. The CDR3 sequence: CASSQDQGPYYGYTF. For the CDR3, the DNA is TGCGCCAGCAGCCAAGACCAGGGCCCGTACTATGGCTACACCTTC.

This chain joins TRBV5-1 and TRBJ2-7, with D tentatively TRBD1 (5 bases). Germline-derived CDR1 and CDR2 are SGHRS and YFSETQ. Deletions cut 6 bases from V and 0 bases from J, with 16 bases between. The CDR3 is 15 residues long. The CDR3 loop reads CASTKRGQGSYEQYF. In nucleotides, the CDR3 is TGCGCCAGCACCAAAAGGGGTCAGGGCTCCTACGAGCAGTACTTC.

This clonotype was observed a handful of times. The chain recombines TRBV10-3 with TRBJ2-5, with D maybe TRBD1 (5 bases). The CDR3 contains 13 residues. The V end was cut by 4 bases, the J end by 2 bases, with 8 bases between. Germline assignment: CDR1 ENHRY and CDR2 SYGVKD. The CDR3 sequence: CAISGQSQETQYF. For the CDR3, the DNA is TGTGCCATCAGTGGACAGAGTCAAGAGACCCAGTACTTC.

CDR3: CASSAPHLEAYSGNTIYF. CDR3 in DNA: TGTGCCAGCAGCGCCCCTCATTTAGAGGCCTACTCTGGAAACACCATATATTTT. The J gene is TRBJ1-3, the V gene TRBV9; no firm D call. V was shortened by 3 bases and J by 0 bases, with 19 bases between the two germline ends. Germline CDR1 SGDLS, CDR2 YYNGEE. The CDR3 extends over 18 amino acids.

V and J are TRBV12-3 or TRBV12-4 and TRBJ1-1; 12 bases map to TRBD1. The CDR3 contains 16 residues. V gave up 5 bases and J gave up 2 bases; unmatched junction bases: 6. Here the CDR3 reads CASSPGTGGRNTEAFF. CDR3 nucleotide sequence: TGTGCCAGCAGTCCCGGGACAGGGGGCCGTAACACTGAAGCTTTCTTT.

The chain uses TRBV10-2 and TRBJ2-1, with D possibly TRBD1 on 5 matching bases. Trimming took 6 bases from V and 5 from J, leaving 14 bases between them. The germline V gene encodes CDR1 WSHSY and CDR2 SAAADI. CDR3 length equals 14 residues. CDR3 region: CASRTGPGNNEQFF. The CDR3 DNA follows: TGCGCCAGCAGAACTGGTCCAGGGAACAATGAGCAGTTCTTC.

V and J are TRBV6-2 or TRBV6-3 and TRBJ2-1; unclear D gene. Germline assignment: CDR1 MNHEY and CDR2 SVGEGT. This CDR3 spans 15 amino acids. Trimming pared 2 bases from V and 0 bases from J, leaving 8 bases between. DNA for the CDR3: TGTGCCAGCAGTTACGGGTACTTCTCCTACAATGAGCAGTTCTTC. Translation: CASSYGYFSYNEQFF.

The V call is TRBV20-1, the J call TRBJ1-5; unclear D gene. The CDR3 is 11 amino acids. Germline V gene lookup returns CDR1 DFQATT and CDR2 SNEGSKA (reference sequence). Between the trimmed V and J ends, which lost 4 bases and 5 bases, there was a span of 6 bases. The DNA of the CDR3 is TGCAGTGCTACGGGAGATCAGCCCCAGCATTTT. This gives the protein CSATGDQPQHF.

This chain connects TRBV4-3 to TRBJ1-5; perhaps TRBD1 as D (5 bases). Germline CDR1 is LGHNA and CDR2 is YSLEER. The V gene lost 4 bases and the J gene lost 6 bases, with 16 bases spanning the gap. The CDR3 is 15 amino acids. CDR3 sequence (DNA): TGCGCCAGCAGCCTAACGCGGGGGGGGAGTCAGCCCCAGCATTTT. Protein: CASSLTRGGSQPQHF.

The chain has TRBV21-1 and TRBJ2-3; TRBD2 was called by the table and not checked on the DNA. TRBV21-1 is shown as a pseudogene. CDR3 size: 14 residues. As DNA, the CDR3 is TGTTCTCGACCCGCGGGCTCTAGCACAGATACGCAGTATTTT. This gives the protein CSRPAGSSTDTQYF.

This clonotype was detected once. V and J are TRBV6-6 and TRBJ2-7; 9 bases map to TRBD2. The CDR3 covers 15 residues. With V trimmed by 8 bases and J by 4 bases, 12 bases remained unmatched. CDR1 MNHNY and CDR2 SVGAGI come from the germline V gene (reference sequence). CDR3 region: CASGREGLASYEQYF. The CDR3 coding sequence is TGTGCCAGCGGGAGGGAGGGACTAGCCTCGTACGAGCAGTACTTC.

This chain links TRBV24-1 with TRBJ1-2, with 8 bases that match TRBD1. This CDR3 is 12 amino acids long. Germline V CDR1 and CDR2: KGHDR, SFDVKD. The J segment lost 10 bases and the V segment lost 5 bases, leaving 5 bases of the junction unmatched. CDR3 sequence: CATSVGDRNYTF. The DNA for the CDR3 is TGTGCCACCAGTGTGGGGGACAGGAACTACACCTTC.